The clone carrying this T cell receptor (beta chain) was seen ten or more times. The source of the sample is a study of neurological immune-mediated disorders. The cDNA was produced through 5'RACE with 10-nucleotide random UMIs. TCRdb recomputed calls from the 5' RACE reads with MiXCR, one row per CDR3 protein. The sample has 43,000 or so distinct CDR3 sequences; approximately 13% are singletons. Time point denoted: longitudinal time-point 3. Unsorted libraries were generated from 2 million PBMCs. These cells had been stored in RNAlater at -80 C. Germline V gives CDR1 DFQATT, CDR2 SNEGSKA (reference sequence). The V gene lost 3 bases and the J gene lost 11 bases, with 10 bases spanning the gap. The CDR3 spans 10 residues.

The genes are TRBV20-1 and TRBJ1-1; perhaps TRBD1 as D (5 bases). Sequencing was carried out using PBMCs. This receptor was taken from a man in his thirties or forties in good health. The CDR3 sequence: CSARTDKAFF. CDR3 in DNA: TGCAGTGCTAGGACGGACAAGGCTTTCTTT.